A selection of T cell receptor beta chains follows, all from one sample in a study of long-term antiretroviral therapy in people with HIV. Measured with immunoSEQ multiplex PCR; TCRdb has only the in-frame clones, and not every one. The data hold about 17,000 clones, with 90% to 95% observed a single time. Sequencing used unsorted PBMCs, obtained 0.3 years after starting antiretroviral therapy. The receptors were sampled from a man in his sixties with HIV. Each CDR3 is given with its conserved first and last residue. Fields, in order: clone size, V gene, D gene, J gene, CDR3 DNA, CDR3 protein. A D gene is named only where the DNA matches it firmly. Clone size appears in some rows only: once, few, many, or a class for an expanded clone.

size: NA; V: TRBV29-1; D: TRBD1; J: TRBJ2-6; DNA: TGCAGCGTTCCCGGGACAGGGGGCGCTGGGGCCAACGTCCTGACTTTC; CDR3: CSVPGTGGAGANVLTF
size: NA; V: TRBV28; D: NA; J: TRBJ1-2; DNA: TGTGCCAGCCTACGGAACGACGGCTATGGCTACACCTTC; CDR3: CASLRNDGYGYTF
size: NA; V: TRBV6-1; D: NA; J: TRBJ2-7; DNA: TGTGCCAGCAGTGAAGCGCTTCCTTCGTTGGGACTCGAGCAGTACTTC; CDR3: CASSEALPSLGLEQYF
size: NA; V: TRBV29-1; D: NA; J: TRBJ1-4; DNA: TGCAGCGTCCCATGGGGTGAAAAACTGTTTTTT; CDR3: CSVPWGEKLFF
size: NA; V: TRBV19; D: NA; J: TRBJ1-5; DNA: TGTGCCAGTAGCCTGATAAGTGGTTCGTCAGGGGTAAATCAGCCCCAGCATTTT; CDR3: CASSLISGSSGVNQPQHF
size: NA; V: TRBV5-1; D: NA; J: TRBJ2-1; DNA: TGCGCCAGCAGCGTGGACATTTCTTACAATGAGCAGTTCTTC; CDR3: CASSVDISYNEQFF
size: NA; V: TRBV11-3; D: NA; J: TRBJ2-2; DNA: TGTGCCAGCAGCTTAGATCTTTCCCCCGAGGCCACCGGGGAGCTGTTTTTT; CDR3: CASSLDLSPEATGELFF
size: NA; V: TRBV30; D: TRBD2; J: TRBJ2-1; DNA: TGTGCCTGGAGTGTACGAATTAGCGGGGGGCCGGCGTTCTTC; CDR3: CAWSVRISGGPAFF
size: NA; V: TRBV5-8; D: NA; J: TRBJ1-5; DNA: TGTGCCAGCACCGGGAGAGGGAGGAATTCAGCGCAGCCCCAGCATTTT; CDR3: CASTGRGRNSAQPQHF
size: NA; V: TRBV6-5; D: NA; J: TRBJ1-6; DNA: TGTGCCAGCAGTCCAGGGGCGGGATCACCCCTCCACTTT; CDR3: CASSPGAGSPLHF
size: NA; V: TRBV19; D: TRBD1; J: TRBJ1-4; DNA: TGTGCCAGTAGTACGACAGGGGGCATGGGTGCAACTAATGAAAAACTGTTTTTT; CDR3: CASSTTGGMGATNEKLFF
size: NA; V: TRBV6-1; D: NA; J: TRBJ1-1; DNA: TGTGCCAGCAGTCCGCGGGGGAACACTGAAGCTTTCTTT; CDR3: CASSPRGNTEAFF
size: NA; V: TRBV7-9; D: NA; J: TRBJ1-2; DNA: TGTGCCAGCAGTTCTTTTGGCTGGCAGGGCCTAGACTATGGCTACACCTTC; CDR3: CASSSFGWQGLDYGYTF
size: NA; V: TRBV9; D: NA; J: TRBJ2-7; DNA: TGTGCCAGCAGCTCATTCGATCGGGCCGGGGGCGAGCAGTACTTC; CDR3: CASSSFDRAGGEQYF
size: NA; V: TRBV19; D: NA; J: TRBJ2-7; DNA: TGTGCCAGTAGTGCCAGGGTTTCCTACGAGCAGTACTTC; CDR3: CASSARVSYEQYF
size: NA; V: TRBV5-4; D: NA; J: TRBJ2-3; DNA: TGTGCCAGCAGCTTGGGGCCGGGCGACCCTAGCACAGATACGCAGTATTTT; CDR3: CASSLGPGDPSTDTQYF
size: NA; V: TRBV15; D: NA; J: TRBJ2-2; DNA: TGTGCCACCAGCCAGAGGGTCGGCAGACTAATCACCGGGGAGCTGTTTTTT; CDR3: CATSQRVGRLITGELFF
size: once; V: TRBV4-1; D: NA; J: TRBJ1-5; DNA: TGCGCCAGCAGTCGTGAACGGGATCAGCCCCAGCATTTT; CDR3: CASSRERDQPQHF
size: NA; V: TRBV6-1; D: NA; J: TRBJ1-2; DNA: TGTGCCAGGCCAAAAAATCTGGGATATGGCTACACCTTC; CDR3: CARPKNLGYGYTF
size: NA; V: TRBV7-8; D: NA; J: TRBJ2-2; DNA: TGTGCCAGCAGCCCCTATTTAGCGAGCGGGGAGCTGTTTTTT; CDR3: CASSPYLASGELFF
size: NA; V: TRBV27; D: NA; J: TRBJ2-1; DNA: TGTGCCAGCAGTTTCTTCGGCGGATACAATGAGCAGTTCTTC; CDR3: CASSFFGGYNEQFF
size: NA; V: TRBV14; D: TRBD2; J: TRBJ2-1; DNA: TGTGCCAGCAGCCAAGATGTTAGCGGGAGCGGCTACAATGAGCAGTTCTTC; CDR3: CASSQDVSGSGYNEQFF
size: NA; V: TRBV27; D: NA; J: TRBJ2-7; DNA: TGTGCCAGCAGTTTACAATCAGGATCCGAGCAGTACTTC; CDR3: CASSLQSGSEQYF
size: NA; V: TRBV18; D: NA; J: TRBJ2-7; DNA: TGTGCCAGCTCACCTTACACTTCCTACGAGCAGTACTTC; CDR3: CASSPYTSYEQYF
size: NA; V: TRBV10-1; D: NA; J: TRBJ2-6; DNA: TGCGCCAGCAGTGACTCTGGGGCCAACGTCCTGACTTTC; CDR3: CASSDSGANVLTF
size: NA; V: TRBV5-8; D: NA; J: TRBJ1-2; DNA: TGTGCCAGCAGCTTTAGGGCCAACTATGGCTACACCTTC; CDR3: CASSFRANYGYTF
size: NA; V: TRBV18; D: NA; J: TRBJ2-7; DNA: TGTGCCAGCTCACCAGCGAGCAACTACTACGAGCAGTACTTC; CDR3: CASSPASNYYEQYF
size: NA; V: TRBV15; D: NA; J: TRBJ2-3; DNA: TGTGCCACCAGCAGGGGCAGGGCCCCAGATACGCAGTATTTT; CDR3: CATSRGRAPDTQYF
size: NA; V: TRBV7-6; D: TRBD1; J: TRBJ2-7; DNA: TGTGCCAGCAGCAGAGACAGGGGGCAGGGCTACGAGCAGTACTTC; CDR3: CASSRDRGQGYEQYF
size: NA; V: TRBV5-1; D: NA; J: TRBJ2-7; DNA: TGCGCCAGCAGCAACGGGCAGGGGTATGACGAGCAGTACTTC; CDR3: CASSNGQGYDEQYF
size: once; V: TRBV18; D: NA; J: TRBJ2-5; DNA: TGTGCCAGCTCACCACTTGGGGCGGCCCAGTACTTC; CDR3: CASSPLGAAQYF
size: NA; V: TRBV5-4; D: TRBD1; J: TRBJ2-1; DNA: TGTGCCAGCAGCACGACAGGGGACTCCTACAATGAGCAGTTCTTC; CDR3: CASSTTGDSYNEQFF
size: NA; V: TRBV27; D: NA; J: TRBJ1-2; DNA: TGTGCCAGCAGCCCAGGGCTAGGCTATGGCTACACCTTC; CDR3: CASSPGLGYGYTF
size: NA; V: TRBV28; D: NA; J: TRBJ2-5; DNA: TGTGCCAGCAGTTTACGCCCGTACCAAGAGACCCAGTACTTC; CDR3: CASSLRPYQETQYF
size: NA; V: TRBV5-1; D: NA; J: TRBJ1-1; DNA: TGCGCCAGCAGCAAGGCCGGGCGGAGCGGCACTGAAGCTTTCTTT; CDR3: CASSKAGRSGTEAFF
size: NA; V: TRBV7-6; D: TRBD2; J: TRBJ2-7; DNA: TGTGCCAGCAGCCTTCGGACTAGCGGGGTCTACGAGCAGTACTTC; CDR3: CASSLRTSGVYEQYF
size: NA; V: TRBV10-3; D: NA; J: TRBJ2-1; DNA: TGTGCCATCAGTGAGGGGTACAGGGAGGATGAGCAGTTCTTC; CDR3: CAISEGYREDEQFF
size: NA; V: TRBV27; D: NA; J: TRBJ1-1; DNA: TGTGCCAGCAGGACTAATGGGGGGGCCACTGAAGCTTTCTTT; CDR3: CASRTNGGATEAFF
size: NA; V: TRBV7-9; D: NA; J: TRBJ1-5; DNA: TGTGCCAGCAGCTTAGTGGGGGGGGTTAATCAGCCCCAGCATTTT; CDR3: CASSLVGGVNQPQHF
size: NA; V: TRBV7-2; D: NA; J: TRBJ1-2; DNA: TGTGCCAGCAGCTTAGATGGCGGCTTTTATGGCTACACCTTC; CDR3: CASSLDGGFYGYTF
size: NA; V: TRBV5-1; D: NA; J: TRBJ2-4; DNA: TGCGCCAGCAGTCCACTTCTCGGGGCCAAAAACATTCAGTACTTC; CDR3: CASSPLLGAKNIQYF
size: NA; V: TRBV7-2; D: NA; J: TRBJ1-1; DNA: TGTGCCAGCAGCTCCGGGGCACGGAACACTGAAGCTTTCTTT; CDR3: CASSSGARNTEAFF
size: NA; V: TRBV6-5; D: NA; J: TRBJ1-2; DNA: TGTGCCAGCAGTTACTCAGAGGGCATCCCAGGTGGCTACACCTTC; CDR3: CASSYSEGIPGGYTF
size: NA; V: TRBV10-2; D: NA; J: TRBJ1-5; DNA: TGCGCCACCGGCCCGGGGGCCCAGCCCCAGCATTTT; CDR3: CATGPGAQPQHF
size: NA; V: TRBV7-6; D: TRBD1; J: TRBJ2-5; DNA: TGTGCCAGCAGCCCCCCGGCTACAGGGGTTGAGGAGACCCAGTACTTC; CDR3: CASSPPATGVEETQYF
size: NA; V: TRBV5-1; D: NA; J: TRBJ2-3; DNA: TGCGCCAGCAGCTTGAAAGCGGGCAGTAGGGCAGATACGCAGTATTTT; CDR3: CASSLKAGSRADTQYF
size: NA; V: TRBV11-2; D: NA; J: TRBJ2-5; DNA: TGTGCCAGCAGCTTGATACAGGGACTTGGGGGGCAAGAGACCCAGTACTTC; CDR3: CASSLIQGLGGQETQYF
size: NA; V: TRBV28; D: TRBD1; J: TRBJ1-3; DNA: TGTGCCAGCAGGGGGACAGGGGCAGGAAACACCATATATTTT; CDR3: CASRGTGAGNTIYF
size: NA; V: TRBV7-9; D: NA; J: TRBJ2-3; DNA: TGTGCCAGCAGCTATAACAGGGAGGATACGCAGTATTTT; CDR3: CASSYNREDTQYF
size: once; V: TRBV18; D: NA; J: TRBJ1-6; DNA: TGTGCCAGCTCCGGACAGAATAATTCACCCCTCCACTTT; CDR3: CASSGQNNSPLHF
size: NA; V: TRBV5-4; D: NA; J: TRBJ2-7; DNA: TGTGCCAGCAGCGCCGGGACAACCAGACCCCTCTCCTACGAGCAGTACTTC; CDR3: CASSAGTTRPLSYEQYF